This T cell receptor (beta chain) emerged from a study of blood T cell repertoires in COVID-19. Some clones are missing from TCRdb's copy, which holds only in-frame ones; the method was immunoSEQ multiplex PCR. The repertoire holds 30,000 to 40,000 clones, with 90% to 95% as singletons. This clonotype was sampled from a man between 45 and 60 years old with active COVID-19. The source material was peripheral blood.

CDR3 in DNA: TGCGCCAGCAGTGCCTGGGGCGGCTACACCTTC. It yields the protein CASSAWGGYTF. The V gene is TRBV10-2, the J gene TRBJ1-2; TRBD1 is a possible D gene (5 bases). CDR3 size: 11 residues. Trimming cost V 4 bases and J 8 bases, with 8 bases left between them. CDR1 and CDR2 (germline): WSHSY, SAAADI.